One TCR beta chain is described in this entry. Its specificity is unknown. Among the approximately 130 subjects of the validation cohort, separate from the approximately 660-subject first cohort, were the donors. The sample belongs to a study of cytomegalovirus exposure and HLA in healthy donors. This table comes from immunoSEQ multiplex PCR, and its TCRdb copy is limited to in-frame clones, with some not included. The table lists roughly 250,000 clones, around 91% of them singletons. Trimming took 0 bases from V and 3 from J, leaving 9 bases between them. This CDR3 has 14 residues. CDR1 and CDR2 from the germline V gene are MNHEY and SVGAGI. Study-level findings and limits: The dataset shows that most TCR sequences were rare, while some public TCRs occurred in many donors. Published work reported that the classifier diagnosed cytomegalovirus status with high specificity and sensitivity.

The rearrangement joins TRBV6-5 to TRBJ2-7; D is unresolved. The sample taken for sequencing was PBMCs. The TCR comes from a woman between 18 and 29 years old in good health and CMV-seronegative. The CDR3 loop reads CASSYSMADYEQYF. CDR3 sequence (DNA): TGTGCCAGCAGTTACTCGATGGCAGACTACGAGCAGTACTTC.